The 14 T cell receptor beta chains given below trace back to one sample, sequenced in a study of blood T cell repertoires in COVID-19. Assay used: immunoSEQ multiplex PCR; TCRdb lists only in-frame clones, some missing. The repertoire includes approximately 170,000 clones, 65% to 85% of them detected once, and around 19% sits in the top ten. The sequenced sample was peripheral blood. The source is a woman in her seventies who had recovered from COVID-19.

The chain couples TRBV7-3 to TRBJ1-2; 12 bases match TRBD1. V trimming: 0 bases; J trimming: 7 bases; junction bases outside the gene matches: 3. CDR3 length equals 15 residues. In germline, CDR1 is SGHTA, CDR2 FQGTGA. CDR3 loop: CASSLTGTGGGGYTF. CDR3 coding DNA: TGTGCCAGCAGCTTAACGGGGACAGGGGGCGGTGGCTACACCTTC.

This clone was detected only once. This chain links TRBV5-1 with TRBJ2-4; possibly TRBD2 for D (5 bases). CDR1 is SGHRS, CDR2 YFSETQ, per germline. The CDR3 has 12 residues. V dropped 0 bases and J dropped 8 bases, with 6 bases sitting between them. The CDR3 nucleotides are TGCGCCAGCAGCTTGGCCGGGGACATTCAGTACTTC. Protein sequence: CASSLAGDIQYF.

The CDR3 region has the DNA TGTGCCAGCAGCCGAAAAAAAACTAGCGGGGGGGCCGACGAGCAGTACTTC. It yields the protein CASSRKKTSGGADEQYF. The chain couples TRBV3-1 (or the pseudogene TRBV3-2) to TRBJ2-7; TRBD2 agrees at 13 bases. Germline CDR1 is LGHDT and CDR2 is YNNKEL (reference sequence). Unmatched junction bases numbered 11, after V lost 4 bases and J lost 5 bases. The CDR3 has 17 amino acids.

The chain joins TRBV7-2 to TRBJ2-1; TRBD2 matches at 10 bases. Germline V gene sequence: CDR1 SGHTA, CDR2 FQGNSA. The CDR3 sequence is 17 residues long. The V and J ends lost 0 bases and 1 base, in that order; junction bases with no gene match: 3. The CDR3 nucleotides are TGTGCCAGCAGCTTAGCTTTAGCGGGGGGATCCTACAATGAGCAGTTCTTC. Protein sequence: CASSLALAGGSYNEQFF.

This clone appeared a single time. The chain employs TRBV4-2 and TRBJ2-7; 12 bases match TRBD2. The V and J ends lost 4 bases and 4 bases, in that order; junction bases with no gene match: 11. The CDR3 spans 17 residues. CDR1 and CDR2 from the germline V gene are LGHNA and YNFKEQ. The CDR3 nucleotides read TGTGCCAGCAGCCCTAGCGGGAGGGCCGGTTCCGCTTACGAGCAGTACTTC. This translates into CASSPSGRAGSAYEQYF.

On this clone itself: Other nucleotide sequences from this sample produce the same CDR3. This chain connects TRBV20-1 to TRBJ2-7; TRBD2 matches at 7 bases. This CDR3 is built from 13 residues. J gave up 4 bases and V 3 bases, and 6 bases lay outside the gene matches. Germline assignment: CDR1 DFQATT and CDR2 SNEGSKA (reference sequence). The CDR3: CSASGRGRYEQYF. The CDR3 DNA is TGCAGTGCTAGTGGGAGGGGCCGGTACGAGCAGTACTTC.

This chain joins TRBV11-2 and TRBJ2-1; 9 positions agree with TRBD2. The V segment lost 4 bases and the J segment 3 bases; nucleotides outside the gene matches: 4. The CDR3 sequence is 15 residues long. Germline loops: CDR1 SGHAT, CDR2 FQNNGV. CDR3: CASSSGGRGYNEQFF. CDR3 nucleotides: TGTGCCAGCAGCTCTGGCGGGAGGGGCTACAATGAGCAGTTCTTC.

J is TRBJ2-1 and V is TRBV5-1; 7 bases map to TRBD1. J was trimmed by 9 bases and V by 1 base; bases with no gene match: 1. CDR3 length: 12 residues. Germline loops: CDR1 SGHRS, CDR2 YFSETQ. CDR3 nucleotide sequence: TGCGCCAGCAGCTTGCGGGACAGTGAGCAGTTCTTC. Translated, it gives CASSLRDSEQFF.

The CDR3 DNA is TGTGCCAGCAGCTCCAGTGGTAATGAGCAGTTCTTC. It yields the protein CASSSSGNEQFF. V is TRBV7-3 and J is TRBJ2-1; D ambiguous. Looked up from germline, CDR1 is SGHTA and CDR2 is FQGTGA. V was shortened by 4 bases and J by 7 bases, with 8 bases between the two germline ends. The CDR3 contains 12 residues.

V gene TRBV24-1 combines with J gene TRBJ1-1; 8 nucleotides match TRBD1. V trimming: 4 bases; J trimming: 7 bases; junction bases outside the gene matches: 4. Germline CDR1 KGHDR, CDR2 SFDVKD. The CDR3 loop spans 13 amino acids. CDR3 sequence: CATSDRTGFEAFF. CDR3 in DNA: TGTGCCACCAGTGACAGGACAGGGTTTGAAGCTTTCTTT.

V and J are TRBV7-3 and TRBJ2-7; D may be TRBD2 (6 bases). This CDR3 spans 13 amino acids. V dropped 2 bases and J dropped 4 bases, with 9 bases sitting between them. The germline V gene has CDR1 SGHTA and CDR2 FQGTGA. CDR3 in amino acids: CASSLRAGYEQYF. The CDR3, as DNA: TGTGCCAGCAGCTTACGGGCGGGATACGAGCAGTACTTC.

This chain links TRBV7-2 with TRBJ2-7; weak D call: TRBD2 (5 bases). CDR1 is SGHTA, CDR2 FQGNSA, per germline. There are 14 residues in the CDR3. V gave up 4 bases and J gave up 0 bases, with 10 bases separating them. As DNA, the CDR3 is TGTGCCAGCAGCTATTCGACTACCTCCTACGAGCAGTACTTC. This sequence encodes CASSYSTTSYEQYF.

V and J are TRBV30 and TRBJ1-6; no clear D gene. The V gene lost 3 bases and the J gene lost 8 bases, with 11 bases spanning the gap. Germline loops: CDR1 GTSNPN, CDR2 SVGIG (reference sequence). There are 13 residues in the CDR3. The CDR3 loop is CAWRAGWDSPLHF. DNA of the CDR3: TGTGCCTGGAGGGCCGGGTGGGATTCACCCCTCCACTTT.

This chain links TRBV5-4 with TRBJ2-2; maybe TRBD1 (6 bases). V gave up 4 bases and J gave up 6 bases, with 19 bases separating them. The CDR3 runs to 16 residues. Germline V lookup: CDR1 SGHNT, CDR2 YYREEE (reference sequence). The CDR3 sequence is CASSTSAGARAGELFF. CDR3 nucleotide sequence: TGTGCCAGCAGCACCTCGGCAGGGGCCAGGGCCGGGGAGCTGTTTTTT.